By proportion, the clone carrying this T cell receptor beta chain is medium-sized. The antigen remains unidentified. The record originates from a study of tumor-infiltrating lymphocytes in localized non-small cell lung cancer. Study-level points and caveats: Available tissue quantity limited TCR sequencing to a patient subset. Each assay used a separate piece of the same tissue.

The CDR3 runs 14 residues. CDR1 KGHSH and CDR2 LQKENI come from the germline V gene. With 1 base removed from V and 2 bases from J, the gap between germline ends came to 8 bases. Repertoires were generated with immunoSEQ multiplex PCR, while TCRdb's copy carries only in-frame clones and drops some. The profile covers 13,000 or so clones, with around 68% appearing a single time and roughly a tenth taken by the ten largest. This rearrangement joins TRBV18 to TRBJ2-5, with D unresolved. Material: uninvolved lung tissue not adjacent to the tumor. The receptor was derived from a human donor with non-small cell lung cancer. The CDR3 spells CASSPLAAQETQYF. The CDR3 DNA is TGTGCCAGCTCACCACTGGCGGCGCAAGAGACCCAGTACTTC.